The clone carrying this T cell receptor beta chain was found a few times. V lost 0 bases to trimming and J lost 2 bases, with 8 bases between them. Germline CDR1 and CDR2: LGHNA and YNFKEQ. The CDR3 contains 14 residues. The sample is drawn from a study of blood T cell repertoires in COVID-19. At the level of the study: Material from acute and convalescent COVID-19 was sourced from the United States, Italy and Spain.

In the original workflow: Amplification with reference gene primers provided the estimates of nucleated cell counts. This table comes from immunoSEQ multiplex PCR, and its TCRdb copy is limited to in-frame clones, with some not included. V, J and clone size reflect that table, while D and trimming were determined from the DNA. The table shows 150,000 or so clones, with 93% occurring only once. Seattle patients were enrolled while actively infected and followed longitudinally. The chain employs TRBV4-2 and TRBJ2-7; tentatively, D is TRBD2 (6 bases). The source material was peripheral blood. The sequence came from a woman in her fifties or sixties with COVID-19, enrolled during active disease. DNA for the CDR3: TGTGCCAGCAGCCAAGAGCGGGGTCCCTACGAGCAGTACTTC. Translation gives CASSQERGPYEQYF.